These 21 T cell receptor beta chains were sequenced from one sample in a study of T cell responses to AZD1222 COVID-19 vaccine. The data were produced by immunoSEQ multiplex PCR, yet TCRdb's version contains in-frame clones alone and is incomplete. The table shows approximately 140,000 clones, with roughly 91% occurring only once. This sample comprised peripheral blood, obtained on day 0 of AZD1222 vaccination. Receptors were obtained from an adult in good health.

The gene calls are TRBV27 and TRBJ2-2; D is unclear. Trimming left V 3 bases short and J 0 bases short, with 8 bases between. CDR3 length: 15 amino acids. Germline V lookup: CDR1 MNHEY, CDR2 SMNVEV (reference sequence). The CDR3 here is CASSFLNTNTGELFF. CDR3 DNA: TGTGCCAGCAGTTTCCTTAATACGAACACCGGGGAGCTGTTTTTT.

The chain couples TRBV30 to TRBJ1-6; D is unclear. The CDR3 length is 11 residues. CDR1 is GTSNPN and CDR2 is SVGIG in the germline V gene (reference sequence). V lost 0 bases and J lost 7, with 1 base in between. The CDR3 here is CAWSVNSPLHF. The CDR3 nucleotides read TGTGCCTGGAGTGTGAATTCACCCCTCCACTTT.

In regard to this clone: The CDR3 does not close with the conserved phenylalanine or tryptophan, likely indicating a read error. The DNA is left out, because the CDR3 cannot be placed on it with certainty; the CDR3 is given as TCRdb lists it. The CDR3 region is CASSARDLLMY. This rearrangement joins TRBV2 to TRBJ1-4. The CDR3 is 11 amino acids long, termini counted. Germline loops: CDR1 SNHLY, CDR2 FYNNEI.

This clone has only one observation. The chain recombines TRBV4-2 with TRBJ2-3; perhaps TRBD1 as D (6 bases). Germline values: CDR1 LGHNA, CDR2 YNFKEQ. V was trimmed by 0 bases and J by 1 base, leaving 11 bases between them. The CDR3 is 16 amino acids. This CDR3 is CASSQDRQAGTDTQYF. In DNA, the CDR3 is TGTGCCAGCAGCCAAGATAGACAGGCGGGCACAGATACGCAGTATTTT.

This clone was detected only once. The chain uses TRBV27 and TRBJ1-2, with TRBD1 identical over 9 bases. The CDR3 sequence is 15 residues long. Per the germline V gene, CDR1 is MNHEY and CDR2 is SMNVEV (reference sequence). The trim removed 5 bases at V and 8 bases at J, leaving 12 bases unmatched. CDR3 coding DNA: TGTGCCAGCAGTCCATCGACAGGGGGGTACAGAGGCTACACCTTC. Protein product: CASSPSTGGYRGYTF.

The chain links TRBV19 to TRBJ2-5, with 7 nucleotides matching TRBD1. CDR1 is LNHDA, CDR2 SQIVND, per germline (reference sequence). Losses at the gene ends were 5 bases for V and 2 bases for J; bases not matched to a gene: 5. The CDR3 extends over 14 amino acids. In DNA form, the CDR3 reads TGTGCCAGTAGTCCAAGGACAGGTCAAGAGACCCAGTACTTC. Protein: CASSPRTGQETQYF.

CDR3 in DNA: TGTGCCAGTAGTGAAGGACTAGCGGGCCTCCCAGAGACCCAGTACTTC. This sequence encodes CASSEGLAGLPETQYF. The chain uses TRBV19 and TRBJ2-5, with 11 positions matching TRBD2. The J segment lost 4 bases and the V segment lost 5 bases, leaving 9 bases of the junction unmatched. The CDR3 covers 16 residues. The germline CDR1 and CDR2 sequences are LNHDA and SQIVND (reference sequence).

This chain links TRBV27 with TRBJ2-3, with D possibly called TRBD1 or TRBD2 (5 bases each). V lost 5 bases and J lost 4, with 16 bases in between. Germline V gives CDR1 MNHEY, CDR2 SMNVEV (reference sequence). The CDR3 has 15 residues. CDR3 protein: CASSLMGVGADTQYF. CDR3 nucleotide sequence: TGTGCCAGCAGTCTCATGGGGGTTGGGGCAGATACGCAGTATTTT.

The chain couples TRBV5-5 to TRBJ1-2; possibly TRBD1 for D (6 bases). V was pared by 3 bases and J by 10 bases, with 16 bases between. The CDR3 spans 13 residues. Germline V lookup: CDR1 SGHKS, CDR2 YYEKEE (reference sequence). The CDR3 region has the DNA TGTGCCAGCAGCTCTAGGGCAGGGGCCCTCTACACCTTC. Protein product: CASSSRAGALYTF.

The chain has TRBV11-2 and TRBJ1-1; 8 nucleotides match TRBD1. The V gene end was trimmed by 6 bases and the J gene end by 1 base; junction bases not matched to a gene: 4. The CDR3 consists of 14 residues. Germline lookup yields CDR1 SGHAT and CDR2 FQNNGV. The CDR3 here is CASRTGTGNTEAFF. DNA for the CDR3: TGTGCCAGCAGAACCGGGACAGGGAACACTGAAGCTTTCTTT.

The genes are TRBV7-9 and TRBJ1-1; D gene ambiguous. Trimming removed 4 bases from V and 1 base from J, with 13 bases in between. This CDR3 region has 15 residues. The germline V gene has CDR1 SEHNR and CDR2 FQNEAQ (reference sequence). The CDR3 DNA reads TGTGCCAGCAGCTCTAAACACCATGAGAACACTGAAGCTTTCTTT. Protein product: CASSSKHHENTEAFF.

The chain carries TRBV13 and TRBJ2-3; tentatively, D is TRBD1 (6 bases). Trimming stripped 5 bases from V and 0 bases from J, with 15 bases between. The germline V gene has CDR1 PRHDT and CDR2 FYEKMQ (reference sequence). The CDR3 length is 16 residues. CDR3 coding DNA: TGTGCCAGCAGCCCCCGAGGGGGTTCTAGCACAGATACGCAGTATTTT. Translated, it gives CASSPRGGSSTDTQYF.

This rearrangement joins TRBV7-8 to TRBJ2-7; the match to TRBD2 covers 9 bases. The V segment lost 1 base and the J segment 0 bases; nucleotides outside the gene matches: 4. The CDR3 spans 16 residues. Germline assignment: CDR1 SGHVS and CDR2 FQNEAQ. The CDR3, as DNA: TGTGCCAGCAGCTTAGGGGGCGGGGGGGCCTCCTACGAGCAGTACTTC. Encoded protein: CASSLGGGGASYEQYF.

The chain joins TRBV6-2 or TRBV6-3 to TRBJ1-1; D unclear. Between the trimmed V and J ends, which lost 6 bases and 2 bases, there was a span of 13 bases. Germline-derived CDR1 and CDR2 are MNHEY and SVGEGT. The CDR3 totals 14 residues. The CDR3 nucleotides read TGTGCCAGCAGCCATAGGACGGAAAACACTGAAGCTTTCTTT. Translated: CASSHRTENTEAFF.

V and J are TRBV30 and TRBJ1-2, with TRBD1 matching over 7 bases. This CDR3 is 14 amino acids long. Germline values: CDR1 GTSNPN, CDR2 SVGIG (reference sequence). Losses at the gene ends were 3 bases for V and 5 bases for J; bases not matched to a gene: 9. This chain's CDR3 is CAWRGRRDRYGYTF. The CDR3 nucleotides are TGTGCCTGGAGGGGACGCCGGGACAGATATGGCTACACCTTC.

This clone was detected only once. V is TRBV6-5 and J is TRBJ2-1, with TRBD2 identical over 9 bases. The CDR3 is 15 amino acids. The V and J ends lost 6 bases and 4 bases, in that order; junction bases with no gene match: 7. The germline gives CDR1 MNHEY, CDR2 SVGAGI. Here the CDR3 reads CASRRLAETYNEQFF. The CDR3 coding sequence is TGTGCCAGCAGGCGACTAGCGGAAACTTACAATGAGCAGTTCTTC.

CDR3 coding DNA: TGTGCCAGCAGTGAAGCTTGGACAGGGATCTATGGCTACACCTTC. Translated: CASSEAWTGIYGYTF. This chain uses TRBV6-1 with TRBJ1-2; 8 nucleotides align to TRBD1. The length of the CDR3 is 15 residues. The trim removed 0 bases at V and 4 bases at J, leaving 4 bases unmatched. CDR1 and CDR2 from the germline V gene are MNHNS and SASEGT.

The sample holds a few counts of this clone. This chain joins TRBV6-5 and TRBJ1-1; a possible D gene is TRBD1 (5 bases). This CDR3 is 14 amino acids long. Trimming left V 10 bases short and J 0 bases short, with 15 bases between. The germline V gene has CDR1 MNHEY and CDR2 SVGAGI. This chain's CDR3 is CATSWGSMNTEAFF. The CDR3, as DNA: TGTGCCACCTCCTGGGGGTCAATGAACACTGAAGCTTTCTTT.

This chain connects TRBV7-3 to TRBJ2-7; 8 bases fit TRBD1. There are 13 residues in the CDR3. The V and J ends lost 5 bases and 6 bases, in that order; junction bases with no gene match: 6. The germline gives CDR1 SGHTA, CDR2 FQGTGA. CDR3 DNA: TGTGCCAGCAGCCTCGGACAGGGTCGCGAGCAGTACTTC. Amino acid sequence: CASSLGQGREQYF. Combining the CDR3 with reference TRBV7-3 and TRBJ2-7 gives the whole variable domain GAGVSQTPSNKVTEKGKYVELRCDPISGHTALYWYRQSLGQGPEFLIYFQGTGAADDSGLPNDRFFAVRPEGSVSTLKIQRTERGDSAVYLCASSLGQGREQYFGPGTRLTVT.

This chain uses TRBV25-1 with TRBJ1-2, with TRBD1 as a possible D gene (6 bases). The CDR3 is 12 amino acids. The germline V gene encodes CDR1 MGHDK and CDR2 SYGVNS. V lost 6 bases to trimming and J lost 1 base, with 6 bases between them. This CDR3 reads CASRDSNYGYTF. CDR3 bases: TGTGCCAGCAGGGACAGTAACTATGGCTACACCTTC.

The CDR3, as DNA: TGTGCCAGCAGCTTAGCCGCCGCCTACGAGCAGTACTTC. Translated: CASSLAAAYEQYF. The chain couples TRBV7-8 to TRBJ2-7; D not certain. CDR1 is SGHVS, CDR2 FQNEAQ, per germline. This CDR3 spans 13 amino acids. Between the trimmed V and J ends, which lost 0 bases and 2 bases, there was a span of 5 bases.